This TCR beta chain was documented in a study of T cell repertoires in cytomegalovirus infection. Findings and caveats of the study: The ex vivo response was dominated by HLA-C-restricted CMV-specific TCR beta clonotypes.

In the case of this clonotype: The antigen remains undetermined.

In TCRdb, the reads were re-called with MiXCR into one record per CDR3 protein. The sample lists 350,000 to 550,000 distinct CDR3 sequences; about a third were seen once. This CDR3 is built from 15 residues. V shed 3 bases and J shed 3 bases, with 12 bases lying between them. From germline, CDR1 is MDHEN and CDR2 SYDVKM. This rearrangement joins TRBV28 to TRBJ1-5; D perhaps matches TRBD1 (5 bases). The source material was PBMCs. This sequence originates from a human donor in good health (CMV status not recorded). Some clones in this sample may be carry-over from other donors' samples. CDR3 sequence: CASSFRSGLNQPQHF. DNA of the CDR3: TGTGCCAGCAGTTTCAGATCAGGGCTCAATCAGCCCCAGCATTTT.